These 28 T cell receptor beta chains came from one sample sequenced in a study of human T cells and chemical hapten exposure. TCRdb passed the RACE reads through MiXCR, listing each CDR3 protein once. The repertoire holds roughly 120,000 distinct CDR3 sequences, approximately 13% seen once, with 2.8% in the top ten. Time point in this sample: pre-sensitization, week 0. Treatment of the sample: therapeutic diphenylcyclopropenone sensitization with weekly scalp DPC. The material sequenced was whole blood, taken in connection with sensitization to the hapten diphenylcyclopropenone (DPC). The receptors originated from a young woman with alopecia areata. Some clones in this sample may be carry-over from other donors' samples.

This chain links TRBV11-2 with TRBJ2-1; possible D gene TRBD1, 5 bases. The V gene's germline CDR1 is SGHAT and CDR2 FQNNGV. Deletions cut 5 bases from V and 13 bases from J, with 27 bases between. This CDR3 is built from 16 residues. The CDR3 spells CASSQARAARYRTQFF. The CDR3 DNA follows: TGTGCCAGCAGCCAGGCCAGGGCCGCCAGGTACCGAACTCAGTTCTTC.

The rearrangement uses TRBV5-1 and TRBJ1-2; unclear D gene. Between the trimmed V and J ends, which lost 5 bases and 4 bases, there was a span of 12 bases. The CDR3 is 13 residues long. Germline lookup yields CDR1 SGHRS and CDR2 YFSETQ. CDR3 nucleotide sequence: TGCGCCAGCAGTCTTACAGTGTCCTATGGCTACACCTTC. It yields the protein CASSLTVSYGYTF.

In this sample, this clonotype turned up many times. One junction end does not reproduce the germline sequence, and a read error may be involved. CDR3 in amino acids: CSAQGRDYGYTF. Written as DNA, the CDR3 is TGCAGTGCCCAGGGCAGGGACTACGGCTACACCTTC. The chain couples TRBV20-1 to TRBJ1-2, with a possible D match to TRBD1 (5 bases). Germline V lookup: CDR1 DFQATT, CDR2 SNEGSKA (reference sequence). CDR3 length: 12 residues.

The V gene is TRBV7-2, the J gene TRBJ1-2; D possibly corresponds to TRBD1 (6 bases). The CDR3 spans 15 residues. V lost 6 bases to trimming and J lost 5 bases, with 19 bases between them. Germline V gives CDR1 SGHTA, CDR2 FQGNSA. CDR3: CASSSGTHRRYGYTF. CDR3 nucleotide sequence: TGTGCCAGCAGTTCTGGGACACATCGACGGTATGGCTACACCTTC.

V is TRBV7-9 and J is TRBJ2-1; 10 bases are shared with TRBD1. With 4 bases clipped from V and 6 bases from J, the junction kept 6 bases outside the gene matches. Germline CDR1 SEHNR, CDR2 FQNEAQ (reference sequence). This CDR3 comprises 15 residues. The chain's CDR3 is CASSSRDRGPNEQFF. The CDR3 DNA is TGTGCCAGCAGCTCACGGGACAGGGGACCCAATGAGCAGTTCTTC.

A few counts support this clonotype. The gene calls are TRBV6-2 or TRBV6-3 and TRBJ2-1, with TRBD2 matching over 9 bases. The CDR3 has 16 residues. From germline, CDR1 is MNHEY and CDR2 SVGEGT. Trimming at V came to 7 bases and at J to 7 bases, leaving 14 bases not matched to a gene. CDR3 DNA: TGTGCCAGCACTACCCGGCAGCGGGGGGCCATAAATGAGCAGTTCTTC. It translates to CASTTRQRGAINEQFF.

The chain couples TRBV9 to TRBJ2-1, with D perhaps assigned TRBD1 or TRBD2 (5 bases each). The CDR3 length is 11 residues. Per the germline V gene, CDR1 is SGDLS and CDR2 is YYNGEE. Trimming cost V 4 bases and J 9 bases, with 8 bases left between them. The CDR3 reads CASSIGTEQFF. For the CDR3, the DNA is TGTGCCAGCAGCATCGGGACTGAGCAGTTCTTC.

The chain is built from TRBV5-3 and TRBJ1-5; TRBD1 is a possible D gene (5 bases). TRBV5-3 is an ORF for which the function is uncertain. V was cut by 0 bases and J by 6 bases, with 13 bases left in between. The CDR3 is made up of 15 amino acids. CDR3 sequence: CARSLGAGRIQPQHF. The CDR3 nucleotides are TGTGCCAGAAGCTTGGGCGCAGGGCGTATTCAGCCCCAGCATTTT.

This clonotype appeared many times. CDR3: CASSQEGGYNEQFF. The CDR3 DNA reads TGTGCCAGCAGCCAAGAGGGGGGCTACAATGAGCAGTTCTTC. The genes are TRBV14 and TRBJ2-1, with D possibly being TRBD2 (6 bases). Deletions cut 0 bases from V and 3 bases from J, with 6 bases between. This CDR3 region has 14 residues. Germline V gene sequence: CDR1 SGHDN, CDR2 FVKESK.

This clonotype was detected ten times or more. The chain couples TRBV7-2 to TRBJ2-2; TRBD2 might be the D (5 bases). The length of the CDR3 is 14 residues. With 3 bases removed from V and 7 bases from J, the gap between germline ends came to 12 bases. Germline V gives CDR1 SGHTA, CDR2 FQGNSA. The CDR3 protein is CASSLVRGGGELFF. CDR3 nucleotide sequence: TGTGCCAGCAGCTTGGTCCGTGGAGGCGGGGAGCTGTTTTTT.

In its sample, this clonotype was seen a few times. This chain connects TRBV12-3 or TRBV12-4 to TRBJ2-3; tentatively, D is TRBD2 (7 bases). V lost 10 bases, J lost 2 bases, and 19 bases lay in between. CDR3 length: 15 amino acids. The CDR3 sequence: CAILGGAVPTDTQYF. The DNA for the CDR3 is TGTGCCATCTTGGGGGGGGCGGTTCCCACAGATACGCAGTATTTT.

This clonotype was counted a few times. The chain links TRBV3-1 to TRBJ1-3; tentatively, D is TRBD1 (5 bases). Between the trimmed V and J ends, which lost 4 bases and 5 bases, there was a span of 12 bases. This CDR3 comprises 14 residues. Germline CDR1 is LGHDT and CDR2 is YNNKEL (reference sequence). CDR3 sequence: CASSPGDFRNTIYF. In DNA, the CDR3 is TGTGCCAGCAGCCCGGGGGATTTTCGAAACACCATATATTTT. Full variable domain (rest looked up from reference TRBV3-1 and TRBJ1-3): DTAVSQTPKYLVTQMGNDKSIKCEQNLGHDTMYWYKQDSKKFLKIMFSYNNKELIINETVPNRFSPKSPDKAHLNLHINSLELGDSAVYFCASSPGDFRNTIYFGEGSWLTVV.

This clonotype has a count of ten or more. The V and J genes are TRBV20-1 and TRBJ2-2; D perhaps matches TRBD2 (6 bases). Germline loops: CDR1 DFQATT, CDR2 SNEGSKA (reference sequence). V lost 6 bases to trimming and J lost 5 bases, with 16 bases between them. The CDR3 sequence is 14 residues long. The CDR3 DNA sequence: TGCAGTGCCTTACCCGCGACTAGTACCGGGGAGCTGTTTTTT. Translated, it gives CSALPATSTGELFF.

This clonotype was counted a few times. The V and J genes are TRBV20-1 and TRBJ2-7, with TRBD1 as a possible D gene (6 bases). The CDR3 is 14 amino acids. Trimming pared 4 bases from V and 7 bases from J, leaving 20 bases between. Germline CDR1 and CDR2: DFQATT and SNEGSKA (reference sequence). CDR3 coding DNA: TGCAGTGCTACACCGGGACAAACCCTACGTGAGCAGTACTTC. Protein product: CSATPGQTLREQYF.

This clonotype has a handful of counts. The rearrangement joins TRBV12-3 or TRBV12-4 to TRBJ1-2, with a weak D call TRBD1 (5 bases). This CDR3 spans 12 amino acids. Trimming removed 6 bases from V and 10 bases from J, with 15 bases in between. This CDR3 reads CASRDGQGNYTF. In DNA, the CDR3 is TGTGCCAGCAGGGACGGGCAGGGAAACTACACCTTC.

The chain combines TRBV2 with TRBJ2-2; D is uncertain. Germline CDR1 is SNHLY and CDR2 is FYNNEI. The V and J ends lost 5 bases and 2 bases respectively, with 18 bases between them. The CDR3 length is 17 residues. This CDR3 is CASSPKTTSENTGELFF. DNA of the CDR3: TGTGCCAGCAGTCCCAAGACCACATCGGAAAACACCGGGGAGCTGTTTTTT.

This clonotype has only a few counts. V and J are TRBV11-2 and TRBJ2-4; no clear D. V dropped 5 bases and J dropped 0 bases, with 11 bases sitting between them. The CDR3 covers 15 residues. The V gene's germline CDR1 is SGHAT and CDR2 FQNNGV. CDR3 region: CASSPHRLAKNIQYF. CDR3 nucleotides: TGTGCCAGCAGCCCCCACCGACTAGCCAAAAACATTCAGTACTTC.

The rearrangement uses TRBV29-1 and TRBJ2-7, with no clear D. The germline V gene has CDR1 SQVTM and CDR2 ANQGSEA. Trimming left V 0 bases short and J 2 bases short, with 11 bases between. The CDR3 has 14 residues. The DNA of the CDR3 is TGCAGCGTTGAAGAGTATGGAACTCCCTACGAGCAGTACTTC. Translating gives CSVEEYGTPYEQYF.

The chain recombines TRBV20-1 with TRBJ2-5; D call uncertain. Germline values: CDR1 DFQATT, CDR2 SNEGSKA (reference sequence). Trimming shortened V by 5 bases and J by 7 bases, and 11 bases separated the two germline ends. This CDR3 region has 11 residues. In DNA, the CDR3 is TGCAGTGCTTCGTGTAAGGGGACCCAGTACTTC. Protein: CSASCKGTQYF.

This clonotype was observed at least ten times. The chain recombines TRBV11-2 with TRBJ2-3; D is unclear. This CDR3 has 13 residues. Trimming shortened V by 3 bases and J by 8 bases, and 12 bases separated the two germline ends. Germline V gives CDR1 SGHAT, CDR2 FQNNGV. In nucleotides, the CDR3 is TGTGCCAGCAGCTTCCCGTCCGGACGTACGCAGTATTTT. Translated: CASSFPSGRTQYF.

V is TRBV29-1 and J is TRBJ2-5; no firm D call. Germline V gene sequence: CDR1 SQVTM, CDR2 ANQGSEA. The CDR3 runs 11 residues. The V end lost 7 bases, the J end lost 3 bases, and 9 bases lay between the germline ends. The CDR3 loop is CSAFSEETQYF. The CDR3 DNA reads TGCAGCGCCTTCAGTGAAGAGACCCAGTACTTC.

This chain links TRBV5-4 with TRBJ1-2, with TRBD1 matching 11 bases. This CDR3 region has 13 residues. Germline CDR1 and CDR2: SGHNT and YYREEE (reference sequence). V gave up 7 bases and J gave up 4 bases; unmatched junction bases: 3. CDR3 sequence: CASRDRGGYGYTF. As DNA, the CDR3 is TGTGCCAGCCGGGACAGGGGGGGCTATGGCTACACCTTC.

The rearrangement uses TRBV29-1 and TRBJ1-1, with 7 bases that match TRBD1. The CDR3 loop spans 13 amino acids. V shed 6 bases and J 2 bases; nucleotides not matched to a gene: 6. CDR1 is SQVTM, CDR2 ANQGSEA, per germline. Here the CDR3 reads CSVRAGGNTEAFF. As DNA, the CDR3 is TGCAGCGTGAGGGCAGGGGGTAACACTGAAGCTTTCTTT.

J is TRBJ2-3 and V is TRBV7-6; no reliable D call. There are 13 residues in the CDR3. The germline V gene has CDR1 SGHVS and CDR2 FNYEAQ. Trimming removed 5 bases at V and 5 bases at J, with 11 bases between. CDR3 bases: TGTGCCAGCAGCCCCATACTTGGAGATACGCAGTATTTT. It specifies CASSPILGDTQYF. Full variable domain (remainder filled in from reference TRBV7-6 and TRBJ2-3): GAGVSQSPRYKVTKRGQDVALRCDPISGHVSLYWYRQALGQGPEFLTYFNYEAQQDKSGLPNDRFSAERPEGSISTLTIQRTEQRDSAMYRCASSPILGDTQYFGPGTRLTVL.

The chain recombines TRBV20-1 with TRBJ1-6, with 8 bases matching TRBD1. After removal of 2 bases from V and 14 bases from J, the junction contained 11 bases not matched to a gene. Germline V gene sequence: CDR1 DFQATT, CDR2 SNEGSKA (reference sequence). There are 14 residues in the CDR3. The CDR3: CSARPGQVTGALHF. As DNA, the CDR3 is TGCAGTGCTAGACCGGGACAGGTAACCGGAGCCCTCCACTTT.

V usage is TRBV2 and J usage is TRBJ2-5; 10 bases are a match to TRBD2. V lost 6 bases and J lost 2; bases outside the gene matches: 3. The germline CDR1 and CDR2 sequences are SNHLY and FYNNEI. This CDR3 has 14 amino acids. The CDR3 spells CASRRTSGQETQYF. CDR3 DNA: TGTGCCAGCAGGCGGACTAGCGGTCAAGAGACCCAGTACTTC.

This clonotype came up a few times. This rearrangement joins TRBV18 to TRBJ1-2; 9 nucleotides line up with TRBD1. The J segment lost 1 base and the V segment lost 2 bases, leaving 5 bases of the junction unmatched. This CDR3 is 16 amino acids long. Germline CDR1 KGHSH, CDR2 LQKENI. DNA of the CDR3: TGTGCCAGCTCACCAACTGGACAGGGGAGTAACTATGGCTACACCTTC. Translated: CASSPTGQGSNYGYTF.

The rearrangement links TRBV5-6 to TRBJ2-3, with D possibly being TRBD2 (5 bases). CDR3 length equals 15 residues. Deletions cut 0 bases from V and 4 bases from J, with 12 bases between. CDR1 is SGHDT, CDR2 YYEEEE, per germline. The DNA for the CDR3 is TGTGCCAGCAGCTTGGTTGCGGGCAGGTCAGATACGCAGTATTTT. Translation gives CASSLVAGRSDTQYF. Together with reference TRBV5-6 and TRBJ2-3, the CDR3 gives the full variable domain: DAGVTQSPTHLIKTRGQQVTLRCSPKSGHDTVSWYQQALGQGPQFIFQYYEEEERQRGNFPDRFSGHQFPNYSSELNVNALLLGDSALYLCASSLVAGRSDTQYFGPGTRLTVL.